This TCR beta chain appears in the sequencing data of a study of monozygotic twins with inflammatory bowel disease. TCRdb reprocessed the 5' RACE reads, keeping one entry per CDR3 protein, no DNA. The sample's table shows more than 110,000 distinct CDR3 sequences. On this clonotype: The antigen remains unidentified.

Overall study results and limits: T cell subtypes that differed could not be told apart. Compared with healthy co-twins, IBD patients showed reduced TCRbeta repertoire diversity by inverse Simpson. The analysis yielded no support for one strong signal or clonotype associated with IBD. Repertoire similarity did not differ between concordant and discordant twins, perhaps due to limited power.

The sample comprised blood. The clonotype originates from a human donor with ulcerative colitis or Crohn's disease, or a healthy co-twin of an affected twin (not recorded which).

The CDR3 sequence is CASSLQGEEVGTEAFF. This chain joins TRBV5-1 and TRBJ1-1; TCRdb's assignment of TRBD1 cannot be checked, as there is no DNA. Germline V gene lookup returns CDR1 SGHRS and CDR2 YFSETQ. The CDR3 loop spans 16 amino acids.